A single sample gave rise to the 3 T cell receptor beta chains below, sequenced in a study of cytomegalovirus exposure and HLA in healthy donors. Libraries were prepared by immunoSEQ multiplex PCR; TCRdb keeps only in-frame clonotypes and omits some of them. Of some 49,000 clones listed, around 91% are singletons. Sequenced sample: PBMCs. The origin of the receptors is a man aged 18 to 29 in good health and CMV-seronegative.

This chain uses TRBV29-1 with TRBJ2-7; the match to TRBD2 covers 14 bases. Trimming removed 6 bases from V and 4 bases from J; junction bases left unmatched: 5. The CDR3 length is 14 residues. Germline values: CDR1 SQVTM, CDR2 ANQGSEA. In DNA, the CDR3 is TGCAGCGTGGGGACTAGCGGGAGTTCTTACGAGCAGTACTTC. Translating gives CSVGTSGSSYEQYF.

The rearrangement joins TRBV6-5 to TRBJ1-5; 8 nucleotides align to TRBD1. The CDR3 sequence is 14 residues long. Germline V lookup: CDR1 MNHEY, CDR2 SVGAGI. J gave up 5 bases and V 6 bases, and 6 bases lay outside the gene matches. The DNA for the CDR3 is TGTGCCAGCAGACGACAGGGGTTTGATCAGCCCCAGCATTTT. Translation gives CASRRQGFDQPQHF.

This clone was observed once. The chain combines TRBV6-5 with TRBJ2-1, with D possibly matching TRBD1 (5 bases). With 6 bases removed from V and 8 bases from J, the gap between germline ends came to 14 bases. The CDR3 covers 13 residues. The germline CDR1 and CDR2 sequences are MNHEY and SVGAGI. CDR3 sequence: CASSWGVGDEQFF. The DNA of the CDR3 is TGTGCCAGCAGCTGGGGTGTAGGGGATGAGCAGTTCTTC.